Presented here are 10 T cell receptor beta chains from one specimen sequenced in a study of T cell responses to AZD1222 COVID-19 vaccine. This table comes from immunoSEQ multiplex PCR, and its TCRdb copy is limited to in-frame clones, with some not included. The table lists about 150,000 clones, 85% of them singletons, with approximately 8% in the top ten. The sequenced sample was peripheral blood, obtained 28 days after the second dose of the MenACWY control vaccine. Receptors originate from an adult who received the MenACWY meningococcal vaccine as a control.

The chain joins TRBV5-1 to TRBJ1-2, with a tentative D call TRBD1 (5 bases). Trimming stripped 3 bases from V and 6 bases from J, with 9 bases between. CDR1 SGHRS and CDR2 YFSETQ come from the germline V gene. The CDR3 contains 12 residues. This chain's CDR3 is CASSSQGNGYTF. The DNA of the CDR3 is TGCGCCAGCAGCTCCCAGGGAAATGGCTACACCTTC.

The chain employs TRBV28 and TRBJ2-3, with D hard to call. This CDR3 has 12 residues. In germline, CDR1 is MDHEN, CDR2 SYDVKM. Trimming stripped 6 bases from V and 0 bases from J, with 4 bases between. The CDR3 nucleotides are TGTGCCAGCAGATCTAGCACAGATACGCAGTATTTT. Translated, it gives CASRSSTDTQYF.

CDR3 protein: CASSLGLARNEQFF. The CDR3 coding sequence is TGTGCCAGCAGCTTAGGTCTAGCACGCAACGAGCAGTTCTTC. The chain employs TRBV7-9 and TRBJ2-1, with D tentatively TRBD2 (5 bases). Germline values: CDR1 SEHNR, CDR2 FQNEAQ (reference sequence). The V end was cut by 1 base, the J end by 10 bases, with 14 bases between. The CDR3 consists of 14 residues.

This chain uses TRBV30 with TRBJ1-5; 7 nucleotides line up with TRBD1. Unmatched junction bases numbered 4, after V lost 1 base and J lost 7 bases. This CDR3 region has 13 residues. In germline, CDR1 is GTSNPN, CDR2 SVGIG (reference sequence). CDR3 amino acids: CAWSADREQPQHF. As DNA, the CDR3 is TGTGCCTGGAGTGCAGACAGGGAGCAGCCCCAGCATTTT.

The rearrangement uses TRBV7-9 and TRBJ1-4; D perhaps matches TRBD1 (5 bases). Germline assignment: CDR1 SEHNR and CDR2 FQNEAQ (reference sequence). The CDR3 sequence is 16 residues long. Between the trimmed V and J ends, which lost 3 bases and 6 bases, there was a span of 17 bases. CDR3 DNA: TGTGCCAGCAGCTTGCGGGGGGGGTTAAGAGATGAAAAACTGTTTTTT. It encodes CASSLRGGLRDEKLFF.

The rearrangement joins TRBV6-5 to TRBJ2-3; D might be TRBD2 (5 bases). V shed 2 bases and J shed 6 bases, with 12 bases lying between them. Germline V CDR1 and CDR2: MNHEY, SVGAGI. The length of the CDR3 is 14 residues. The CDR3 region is CASSYVGSPDTQYF. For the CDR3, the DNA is TGTGCCAGCAGTTACGTAGGGAGCCCGGATACGCAGTATTTT.

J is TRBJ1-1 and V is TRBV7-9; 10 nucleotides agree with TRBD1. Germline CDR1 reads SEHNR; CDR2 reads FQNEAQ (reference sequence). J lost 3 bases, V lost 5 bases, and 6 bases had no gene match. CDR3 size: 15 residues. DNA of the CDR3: TGTGCCAGCAGCAAGGGACAGGGGCTGGACACTGAAGCTTTCTTT. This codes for CASSKGQGLDTEAFF.

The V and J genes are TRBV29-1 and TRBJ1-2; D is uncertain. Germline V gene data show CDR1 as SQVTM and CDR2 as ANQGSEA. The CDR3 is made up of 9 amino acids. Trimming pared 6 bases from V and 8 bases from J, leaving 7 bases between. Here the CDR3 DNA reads TGCAGCGTGGAGGAGGGCTACACCTTC. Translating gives CSVEEGYTF.

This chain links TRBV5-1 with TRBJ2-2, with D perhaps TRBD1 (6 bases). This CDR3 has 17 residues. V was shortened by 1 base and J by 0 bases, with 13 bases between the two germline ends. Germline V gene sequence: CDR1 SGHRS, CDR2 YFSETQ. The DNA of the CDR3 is TGCGCCAGCAGCTTGAAGGCCCGGACAGCGAACACCGGGGAGCTGTTTTTT. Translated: CASSLKARTANTGELFF.

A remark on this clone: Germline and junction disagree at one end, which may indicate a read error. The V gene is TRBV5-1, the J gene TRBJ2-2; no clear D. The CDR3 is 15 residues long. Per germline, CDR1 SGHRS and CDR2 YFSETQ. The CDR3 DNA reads TGCGCCAGCAACTTGCTGGCAGCGAACACCGGGGAGCTGTTTTTT. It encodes CASNLLAANTGELFF.